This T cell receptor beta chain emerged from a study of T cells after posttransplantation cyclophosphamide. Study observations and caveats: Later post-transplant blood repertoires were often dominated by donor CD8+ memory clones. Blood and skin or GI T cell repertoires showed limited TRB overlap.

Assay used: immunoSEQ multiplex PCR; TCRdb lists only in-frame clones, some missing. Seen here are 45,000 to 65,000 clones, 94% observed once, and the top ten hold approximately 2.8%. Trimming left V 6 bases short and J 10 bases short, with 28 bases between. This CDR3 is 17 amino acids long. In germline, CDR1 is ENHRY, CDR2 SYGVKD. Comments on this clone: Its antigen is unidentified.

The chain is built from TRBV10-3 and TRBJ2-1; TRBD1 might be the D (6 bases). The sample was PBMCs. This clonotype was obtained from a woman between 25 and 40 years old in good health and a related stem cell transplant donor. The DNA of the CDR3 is TGTGCCATCAGCGGACAGCTAATCACAATGAGCAGGCAGGAGCAGTTCTTC. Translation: CAISGQLITMSRQEQFF.